Following are 25 T cell receptor beta chains from one sample sequenced in a study of T cell responses to AZD1222 COVID-19 vaccine. Assay: immunoSEQ multiplex PCR; the TCRdb copy retains only in-frame clones and omits some. Found here are more than 250,000 clones, over 90% of them singletons; the top ten hold 0.55%. The specimen was peripheral blood, collected on day 0 of AZD1222 vaccination. These receptors were obtained from an adult in good health.

J is TRBJ2-1 and V is TRBV20-1, with D perhaps matching TRBD2 (6 bases). The CDR3 extends over 15 amino acids. Trimming cost V 3 bases and J 5 bases, with 17 bases left between them. Germline V gene lookup returns CDR1 DFQATT and CDR2 SNEGSKA (reference sequence). CDR3 in DNA: TGCAGTGCTAGTTTGGGCGGGCGGGACGACAATGAGCAGTTCTTC. It encodes CSASLGGRDDNEQFF.

This chain connects TRBV4-1 to TRBJ1-1; the D gene is possibly TRBD1 (5 bases). Trimming shortened V by 2 bases and J by 6 bases, and 19 bases separated the two germline ends. The CDR3 spans 16 residues. In germline, CDR1 is MGHRA, CDR2 YSYEKL. For the CDR3, the DNA is TGCGCCAGCAGCCAAAACATTCCGACAGTGAGGGCTGAAGCTTTCTTT. It specifies CASSQNIPTVRAEAFF.

The gene calls are TRBV6-5 and TRBJ2-7; D gene ambiguous. V lost 8 bases, J lost 6 bases, and 11 bases lay in between. The CDR3 consists of 11 residues. The germline CDR1 and CDR2 sequences are MNHEY and SVGAGI. CDR3 sequence reads: CASSIPPEQYF. The CDR3 DNA sequence: TGTGCCAGCTCCATACCTCCCGAGCAGTACTTC.

The V call is TRBV28, the J call TRBJ2-2, with D perhaps TRBD1 or TRBD2 (5 bases each). Trimming stripped 6 bases from V and 11 bases from J, with 22 bases between. Germline V gives CDR1 MDHEN, CDR2 SYDVKM. The CDR3 runs 15 residues. The chain's CDR3 is CASSLGPGPISELFF. In DNA, the CDR3 is TGTGCCAGCAGCCTGGGGCCGGGGCCGATCTCAGAGCTGTTTTTT.

This clone has a single count. This rearrangement joins TRBV7-2 to TRBJ2-7, with TRBD1 identical over 7 bases. There are 15 residues in the CDR3. The trim removed 2 bases at V and 3 bases at J, leaving 7 bases unmatched. Germline assignment: CDR1 SGHTA and CDR2 FQGNSA. CDR3 DNA sequence: TGTGCCAGCAGCTTAAGTACAGGGGTTAGCTACGAGCAGTACTTC. Translated, it gives CASSLSTGVSYEQYF.

Here the CDR3 reads CASSHWFWPWGNQPQHF. The CDR3 nucleotides are TGCGCCAGCAGTCACTGGTTTTGGCCTTGGGGCAATCAGCCCCAGCATTTT. The V call is TRBV23-1, the J call TRBJ1-5, with D unclear. TRBV23-1 is designated an ORF whose function remains uncertain. With 3 bases removed from V and 2 bases from J, the gap between germline ends came to 17 bases. The CDR3 consists of 17 residues.

The gene calls are TRBV19 and TRBJ1-5, with 7 nucleotides matching TRBD1. Trimming cost V 2 bases and J 4 bases; bases outside gene matches: 2. Per the germline V gene, CDR1 is LNHDA and CDR2 is SQIVND (reference sequence). This CDR3 region has 14 residues. The CDR3 is CASSISGGNQPQHF. DNA of the CDR3: TGTGCCAGTAGTATATCAGGGGGAAATCAGCCCCAGCATTTT.

The V and J genes are TRBV5-1 and TRBJ2-2; perhaps TRBD1 as D (5 bases). V was trimmed by 6 bases and J by 2 bases, leaving 11 bases between them. The CDR3 extends over 14 amino acids. CDR1 SGHRS and CDR2 YFSETQ come from the germline V gene. The CDR3 here is CASKDIVNTGELFF. CDR3 DNA: TGCGCCAGCAAGGACATAGTCAACACCGGGGAGCTGTTTTTT.

V gene TRBV10-3 combines with J gene TRBJ1-1, with D possibly being TRBD1 (5 bases). Germline V gives CDR1 ENHRY, CDR2 SYGVKD. The V end was cut by 0 bases, the J end by 4 bases, with 12 bases between. CDR3 size: 15 residues. CDR3 nucleotides: TGTGCCATCAGTGAGTCGGGGGGAGTCAGCACTGAAGCTTTCTTT. It yields the protein CAISESGGVSTEAFF.

The genes are TRBV4-1 and TRBJ2-7; no clear D gene. CDR3 length: 15 amino acids. Deletions cut 5 bases from V and 2 bases from J, with 16 bases between. The germline V gene has CDR1 MGHRA and CDR2 YSYEKL. The CDR3 coding sequence is TGCGCCAGCAGCGCCTATACGGACGGACCCTACGAGCAGTACTTC. It yields the protein CASSAYTDGPYEQYF.

The J gene is TRBJ2-5, the V gene TRBV5-1, with TRBD2 identical over 7 bases. This CDR3 comprises 16 residues. Looked up from germline, CDR1 is SGHRS and CDR2 is YFSETQ. V lost 0 bases to trimming and J lost 1 base; unmatched junction nucleotides: 6. CDR3 in amino acids: CASSLDTGGGQETQYF. The CDR3 coding sequence is TGCGCCAGCAGCTTGGATACTGGCGGGGGCCAAGAGACCCAGTACTTC.

The CDR3 spells CASSLSGGWTEAFF. CDR3 sequence (DNA): TGCGCCAGCAGCTTATCCGGGGGGTGGACTGAAGCTTTCTTT. The J gene is TRBJ1-1, the V gene TRBV5-1, with a possible D match to TRBD1 (5 bases). There are 14 residues in the CDR3. Between the trimmed V and J ends, which lost 2 bases and 5 bases, there was a span of 13 bases. In germline, CDR1 is SGHRS, CDR2 YFSETQ.

The chain carries TRBV28 and TRBJ1-2; D is possibly TRBD1 (6 bases). Germline assignment: CDR1 MDHEN and CDR2 SYDVKM. The germline V and J ends were trimmed by 1 base and 8 bases, with 11 bases remaining between them. CDR3 length: 13 residues. CDR3 nucleotide sequence: TGTGCCAGCAGTTTATTAACAGGGAAAGGCTACACCTTC. Translating it yields CASSLLTGKGYTF.

CDR3 bases: TGTGGGGCAGGGGAATATAATTCACCCCTCCACTTT. Amino acids: CGAGEYNSPLHF. The V and J genes are TRBV6-5 and TRBJ1-6, with a weak D call TRBD1 (6 bases). The CDR3 has 12 residues. Germline assignment: CDR1 MNHEY and CDR2 SVGAGI.

The chain carries TRBV6-2 or TRBV6-3 and TRBJ2-1; unclear D gene. V was clipped by 0 bases and J by 6 bases, with 3 bases between them. The V gene's germline CDR1 is MNHEY and CDR2 SVGEGT. CDR3 length: 12 amino acids. The CDR3 loop is CASSYSINEQFF. The CDR3 DNA is TGTGCCAGCAGTTACTCGATCAATGAGCAGTTCTTC.

This chain joins TRBV28 and TRBJ1-5, with 8 nucleotides matching TRBD1. V gave up 4 bases and J gave up 1 base; unmatched junction bases: 6. Germline-derived CDR1 and CDR2 are MDHEN and SYDVKM. This CDR3 comprises 16 residues. In DNA, the CDR3 is TGTGCCAGCAGTTCCTGGACAGGGAAGAGCAATCAGCCCCAGCATTTT. It encodes CASSSWTGKSNQPQHF.

This chain links TRBV19 with TRBJ1-6; D remains ambiguous. The V and J ends lost 5 bases and 7 bases respectively, with 18 bases between them. Per the germline V gene, CDR1 is LNHDA and CDR2 is SQIVND (reference sequence). CDR3 size: 16 residues. The CDR3 DNA follows: TGTGCCAGTAGTGCGGGCACGGCGACTCGGAATTCACCCCTCCACTTT. Residues: CASSAGTATRNSPLHF.

The V gene is TRBV19, the J gene TRBJ1-3; TRBD1 agrees at 8 bases. Looked up from germline, CDR1 is LNHDA and CDR2 is SQIVND (reference sequence). This CDR3 has 14 residues. Trimming took 5 bases from V and 2 from J; bases not matched to a gene: 2. This chain's CDR3 is CASSADRAGNTIYF. For the CDR3, the DNA is TGTGCCAGTAGTGCGGACAGGGCTGGAAACACCATATATTTT.

V gene TRBV15 combines with J gene TRBJ1-2, with D maybe TRBD1 (6 bases). The length of the CDR3 is 12 residues. The germline gives CDR1 LNHNV, CDR2 YYDKDF (reference sequence). V was pared by 8 bases and J by 5 bases, with 12 bases between. In DNA, the CDR3 is TGTGCCACCGGGGGCGCCGGGTATGGCTACACCTTC. This translates into CATGGAGYGYTF.

J is TRBJ1-2 and V is TRBV6-5; 10 bases fit TRBD1. Trimming cost V 2 bases and J 4 bases; bases outside gene matches: 7. This CDR3 has 16 residues. CDR1 is MNHEY, CDR2 SVGAGI, per germline. The CDR3 is CASSYIRQGAIYGYTF. For the CDR3, the DNA is TGTGCCAGCAGTTACATAAGACAGGGGGCAATCTATGGCTACACCTTC.

The chain employs TRBV7-6 and TRBJ2-7; TRBD1 aligns across 9 bases. Germline V gene data show CDR1 as SGHVS and CDR2 as FNYEAQ. The CDR3 is made up of 15 amino acids. The J segment lost 5 bases and the V segment lost 5 bases, leaving 10 bases of the junction unmatched. The CDR3 region has the DNA TGTGCCAGCAGCGCCGCGCGGGACAGGGACCACGAGCAGTACTTC. Its protein is CASSAARDRDHEQYF. Filled out from reference TRBV7-6 and TRBJ2-7, the complete variable domain reads GAGVSQSPRYKVTKRGQDVALRCDPISGHVSLYWYRQALGQGPEFLTYFNYEAQQDKSGLPNDRFSAERPEGSISTLTIQRTEQRDSAMYRCASSAARDRDHEQYFGPGTRLTVT.

This chain uses TRBV6-5 with TRBJ2-7; perhaps D is TRBD1 or TRBD2 (5 bases each). Germline V CDR1 and CDR2: MNHEY, SVGAGI. The CDR3 totals 15 residues. V was pared by 7 bases and J by 0 bases, with 16 bases between. For the CDR3, the DNA is TGTGCCAGCACCGCACCGGGACGGTCCTCCTACGAGCAGTACTTC. It specifies CASTAPGRSSYEQYF.

The chain combines TRBV19 with TRBJ2-1; D may correspond to TRBD1 or TRBD2 (5 bases each). Looked up from germline, CDR1 is LNHDA and CDR2 is SQIVND (reference sequence). V dropped 5 bases and J dropped 6 bases, with 11 bases sitting between them. The CDR3 runs to 13 residues. CDR3 bases: TGTGCCAGTAGTTGGGGACGGACCAATGAGCAGTTCTTC. Amino acid sequence: CASSWGRTNEQFF. The full variable domain, its missing parts supplied by reference TRBV19 and TRBJ2-1, is DGGITQSPKYLFRKEGQNVTLSCEQNLNHDAMYWYRQDPGQGLRLIYYSQIVNDFQKGDIAEGYSVSREKKESFPLTVTSAQKNPTAFYLCASSWGRTNEQFFGPGTRLTVL.

The rearrangement links TRBV6-2 or TRBV6-3 to TRBJ2-1; 12 bases are shared with TRBD2. V lost 6 bases to trimming and J lost 10 bases; unmatched junction nucleotides: 16. The CDR3 is 17 residues long. In germline, CDR1 is MNHEY, CDR2 SVGEGT. The CDR3 is CASSPILAGGPVGEQFF. CDR3 DNA: TGTGCCAGCAGCCCAATCCTAGCGGGAGGGCCAGTGGGGGAGCAGTTCTTC.

The chain links TRBV30 to TRBJ1-2; D gene unclear. CDR3 size: 12 residues. Germline CDR1 is GTSNPN and CDR2 is SVGIG (reference sequence). V was cut by 1 base and J by 4 bases, with 7 bases left in between. CDR3 sequence reads: CAWSDRPYGYTF. DNA of the CDR3: TGTGCCTGGAGTGACCGGCCCTATGGCTACACCTTC.